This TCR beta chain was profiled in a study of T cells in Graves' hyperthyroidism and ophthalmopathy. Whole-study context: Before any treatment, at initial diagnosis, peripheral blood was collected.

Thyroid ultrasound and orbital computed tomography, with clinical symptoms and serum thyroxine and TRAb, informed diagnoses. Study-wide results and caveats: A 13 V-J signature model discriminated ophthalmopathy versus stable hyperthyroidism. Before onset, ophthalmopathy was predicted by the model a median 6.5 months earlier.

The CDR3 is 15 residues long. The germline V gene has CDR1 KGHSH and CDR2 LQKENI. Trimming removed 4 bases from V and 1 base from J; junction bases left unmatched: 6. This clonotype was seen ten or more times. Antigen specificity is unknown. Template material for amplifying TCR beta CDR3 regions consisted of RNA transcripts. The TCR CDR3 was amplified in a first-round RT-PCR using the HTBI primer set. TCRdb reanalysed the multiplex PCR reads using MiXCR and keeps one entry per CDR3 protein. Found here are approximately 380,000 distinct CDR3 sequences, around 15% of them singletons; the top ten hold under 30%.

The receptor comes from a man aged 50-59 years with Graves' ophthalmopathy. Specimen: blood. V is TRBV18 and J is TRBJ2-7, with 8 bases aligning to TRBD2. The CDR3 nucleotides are TGTGCCAGCTCACTCCCAGCGGGAGCATCCTACGAGCAGTACTTC. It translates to CASSLPAGASYEQYF.